These 16 T cell receptor beta chains were sequenced from one sample in a study of Tregs in tolerant kidney transplant recipients. Sequencing was performed with immunoSEQ multiplex PCR; in TCRdb, only in-frame clones are kept and a portion is missing. Of about 120,000 clones in the sample, roughly 93% were seen once. Material for sequencing was CD4+ T cells from blood. The receptors originated from a human donor in good health.

The chain combines TRBV6-6 with TRBJ1-2; 7 bases are a match to TRBD1. This CDR3 has 15 residues. The junction had 3 bases not matched to a gene; V was cut back by 0 bases and J by 2 bases. Germline loops: CDR1 MNHNY, CDR2 SVGAGI (reference sequence). As DNA, the CDR3 is TGTGCCAGCAGTTACTCGAACAGGGGCAACTATGGCTACACCTTC. Translated: CASSYSNRGNYGYTF.

The chain recombines TRBV5-1 with TRBJ1-1; TRBD1 aligns across 12 bases. This CDR3 comprises 17 residues. Trimming took 2 bases from V and 3 from J; bases not matched to a gene: 8. Germline V gives CDR1 SGHRS, CDR2 YFSETQ. For the CDR3, the DNA is TGCGCCAGCAGCTTCGGGACAGGGGGCATCGGGGACACTGAAGCTTTCTTT. This encodes CASSFGTGGIGDTEAFF. The variable domain in full, with the rest retrieved from reference TRBV5-1 and TRBJ1-1, is KAGVTQTPRYLIKTRGQQVTLSCSPISGHRSVSWYQQTPGQGLQFLFEYFSETQRNKGNFPGRFSGRQFSNSRSEMNVSTLELGDSALYLCASSFGTGGIGDTEAFFGQGTRLTVV.

The rearrangement links TRBV5-1 to TRBJ2-3; 9 bases match TRBD2. V trimming: 4 bases; J trimming: 5 bases; junction bases outside the gene matches: 8. The CDR3 loop spans 15 amino acids. Germline V gene sequence: CDR1 SGHRS, CDR2 YFSETQ. The CDR3 is CASSPGGGARDTQYF. In DNA, the CDR3 is TGCGCCAGCAGCCCAGGCGGGGGGGCCAGAGATACGCAGTATTTT.

The CDR3 loop reads CASSSSHPDTEAFF. CDR3 in DNA: TGTGCCAGCAGCTCGTCACATCCGGACACTGAAGCTTTCTTT. This chain connects TRBV5-6 to TRBJ1-1, with D unresolved. Trimming took off 3 bases at V and 3 bases at J, with 12 bases between the two ends. Germline V gene sequence: CDR1 SGHDT, CDR2 YYEEEE. The CDR3 has 14 residues.

The chain employs TRBV6-5 and TRBJ2-7; weak D call: TRBD1 (6 bases). V lost 6 bases, J lost 2 bases, and 14 bases lay in between. The germline V gene has CDR1 MNHEY and CDR2 SVGAGI. This CDR3 spans 14 amino acids. For the CDR3, the DNA is TGTGCCAGCAGCCGTACAGGGTCCACCTACGAGCAGTACTTC. It yields the protein CASSRTGSTYEQYF.

This chain connects TRBV6-5 to TRBJ2-7; 10 bases agree with TRBD1. The length of the CDR3 is 12 residues. CDR1 and CDR2 (germline): MNHEY, SVGAGI. V gave up 6 bases and J gave up 7 bases; unmatched junction bases: 3. DNA for the CDR3: TGTGCCAGCAGAGGACAGGGGGGAGAGCAGTACTTC. Residues: CASRGQGGEQYF.

V is TRBV18 and J is TRBJ2-6; D is perhaps TRBD2 (6 bases). Germline V gene lookup returns CDR1 KGHSH and CDR2 LQKENI. The CDR3 loop spans 18 amino acids. Trimming shortened V by 3 bases and J by 0 bases, and 15 bases separated the two germline ends. Here the CDR3 DNA reads TGTGCCAGCTCACCCGGTCCTCCGGGGGACTCTGGGGCCAACGTCCTGACTTTC. It encodes CASSPGPPGDSGANVLTF.

The chain is built from TRBV7-8 and TRBJ2-2; D is possibly TRBD1 or TRBD2 (5 bases each). The CDR3 has 15 residues. V gave up 6 bases and J gave up 8 bases, with 19 bases separating them. The germline CDR1 and CDR2 sequences are SGHVS and FQNEAQ. The CDR3 reads CASSPAGALVGELFF. The DNA of the CDR3 is TGTGCCAGCAGTCCCGCCGGGGCCTTGGTGGGGGAGCTGTTTTTT.

The rearrangement uses TRBV5-6 and TRBJ2-3; the match to TRBD1 covers 12 bases. Germline V gene data show CDR1 as SGHDT and CDR2 as YYEEEE. V shed 3 bases and J 2 bases; nucleotides not matched to a gene: 10. The CDR3 covers 18 residues. CDR3 sequence (DNA): TGTGCCAGCAGCTGGGGGACAGGGGGCTCTAGATTCACAGATACGCAGTATTTT. Its translation: CASSWGTGGSRFTDTQYF.

This clone was observed once. The V and J genes are TRBV5-1 and TRBJ2-1, with 11 bases aligning to TRBD1. The trim removed 2 bases at V and 6 bases at J, leaving 1 base unmatched. The CDR3 has 14 amino acids. Per the germline V gene, CDR1 is SGHRS and CDR2 is YFSETQ. CDR3 amino acids: CASSLGTGGNEQFF. CDR3 coding DNA: TGCGCCAGCAGCTTAGGGACAGGGGGCAATGAGCAGTTCTTC.

The chain carries TRBV30 and TRBJ1-5; TRBD1 might be the D (5 bases). CDR3 length: 13 residues. V lost 2 bases and J 3 bases, leaving 8 bases between the germline ends. Germline-derived CDR1 and CDR2 are GTSNPN and SVGIG (reference sequence). The CDR3 nucleotides read TGTGCCTGGAGTAAGGGGATCAATCAGCCCCAGCATTTT. The encoded protein is CAWSKGINQPQHF. The whole variable domain, filled in from reference TRBV30 and TRBJ1-5, reads SQTIHQWPATLVQPVGSPLSLECTVEGTSNPNLYWYRQAAGRGLQLLFYSVGIGQISSEVPQNLSASRPQDRQFILSSKKLLLSDSGFYLCAWSKGINQPQHFGDGTRLSIL.

This clone came up once. The chain joins TRBV30 to TRBJ2-5; D might be TRBD1 (5 bases). V lost 4 bases, J lost 2 bases, and 8 bases lay in between. Per the germline V gene, CDR1 is GTSNPN and CDR2 is SVGIG (reference sequence). This CDR3 spans 12 amino acids. The CDR3 DNA sequence: TGTGCCTGGAAACAGGATCAAGAGACCCAGTACTTC. Translating gives CAWKQDQETQYF.

CDR3 sequence reads: CASSWAGGTNTGELFF. CDR3 nucleotide sequence: TGTGCCAGCAGCTGGGCGGGAGGGACGAACACCGGGGAGCTGTTTTTT. The V and J genes are TRBV11-3 and TRBJ2-2, with TRBD2 matching over 9 bases. V lost 4 bases and J lost 0; bases outside the gene matches: 3. CDR1 SGHNT and CDR2 YENEEA come from the germline V gene. The CDR3 sequence is 16 residues long.

This clone is a singleton in its sample. The rearrangement links TRBV7-2 to TRBJ2-7; 8 bases fit TRBD2. The germline V gene has CDR1 SGHTA and CDR2 FQGNSA. Trimming removed 1 base from V and 2 bases from J; junction bases left unmatched: 4. The CDR3 covers 15 residues. CDR3 in amino acids: CASSLDSGGTYEQYF. The CDR3 DNA sequence: TGTGCCAGCAGCTTAGACAGCGGGGGAACCTACGAGCAGTACTTC.

The chain recombines TRBV6-5 with TRBJ2-5; TRBD2 is a possible D gene (6 bases). Germline V gene data show CDR1 as MNHEY and CDR2 as SVGAGI. The CDR3 sequence is 11 residues long. V shed 4 bases and J shed 13 bases, with 13 bases lying between them. The CDR3 here is CASSSRDLAYF. CDR3 bases: TGTGCCAGCAGTTCCCGGGACTTGGCGTACTTC.

The V call is TRBV7-9, the J call TRBJ2-3, with TRBD2 identical over 13 bases. Germline CDR1 SEHNR, CDR2 FQNEAQ (reference sequence). Losses at the gene ends were 3 bases for V and 6 bases for J; bases not matched to a gene: 9. This CDR3 is 17 amino acids long. The CDR3 loop reads CASSFSGTSGVRDTQYF. In DNA, the CDR3 is TGTGCCAGCAGCTTCTCCGGGACTAGCGGGGTCCGGGATACGCAGTATTTT.